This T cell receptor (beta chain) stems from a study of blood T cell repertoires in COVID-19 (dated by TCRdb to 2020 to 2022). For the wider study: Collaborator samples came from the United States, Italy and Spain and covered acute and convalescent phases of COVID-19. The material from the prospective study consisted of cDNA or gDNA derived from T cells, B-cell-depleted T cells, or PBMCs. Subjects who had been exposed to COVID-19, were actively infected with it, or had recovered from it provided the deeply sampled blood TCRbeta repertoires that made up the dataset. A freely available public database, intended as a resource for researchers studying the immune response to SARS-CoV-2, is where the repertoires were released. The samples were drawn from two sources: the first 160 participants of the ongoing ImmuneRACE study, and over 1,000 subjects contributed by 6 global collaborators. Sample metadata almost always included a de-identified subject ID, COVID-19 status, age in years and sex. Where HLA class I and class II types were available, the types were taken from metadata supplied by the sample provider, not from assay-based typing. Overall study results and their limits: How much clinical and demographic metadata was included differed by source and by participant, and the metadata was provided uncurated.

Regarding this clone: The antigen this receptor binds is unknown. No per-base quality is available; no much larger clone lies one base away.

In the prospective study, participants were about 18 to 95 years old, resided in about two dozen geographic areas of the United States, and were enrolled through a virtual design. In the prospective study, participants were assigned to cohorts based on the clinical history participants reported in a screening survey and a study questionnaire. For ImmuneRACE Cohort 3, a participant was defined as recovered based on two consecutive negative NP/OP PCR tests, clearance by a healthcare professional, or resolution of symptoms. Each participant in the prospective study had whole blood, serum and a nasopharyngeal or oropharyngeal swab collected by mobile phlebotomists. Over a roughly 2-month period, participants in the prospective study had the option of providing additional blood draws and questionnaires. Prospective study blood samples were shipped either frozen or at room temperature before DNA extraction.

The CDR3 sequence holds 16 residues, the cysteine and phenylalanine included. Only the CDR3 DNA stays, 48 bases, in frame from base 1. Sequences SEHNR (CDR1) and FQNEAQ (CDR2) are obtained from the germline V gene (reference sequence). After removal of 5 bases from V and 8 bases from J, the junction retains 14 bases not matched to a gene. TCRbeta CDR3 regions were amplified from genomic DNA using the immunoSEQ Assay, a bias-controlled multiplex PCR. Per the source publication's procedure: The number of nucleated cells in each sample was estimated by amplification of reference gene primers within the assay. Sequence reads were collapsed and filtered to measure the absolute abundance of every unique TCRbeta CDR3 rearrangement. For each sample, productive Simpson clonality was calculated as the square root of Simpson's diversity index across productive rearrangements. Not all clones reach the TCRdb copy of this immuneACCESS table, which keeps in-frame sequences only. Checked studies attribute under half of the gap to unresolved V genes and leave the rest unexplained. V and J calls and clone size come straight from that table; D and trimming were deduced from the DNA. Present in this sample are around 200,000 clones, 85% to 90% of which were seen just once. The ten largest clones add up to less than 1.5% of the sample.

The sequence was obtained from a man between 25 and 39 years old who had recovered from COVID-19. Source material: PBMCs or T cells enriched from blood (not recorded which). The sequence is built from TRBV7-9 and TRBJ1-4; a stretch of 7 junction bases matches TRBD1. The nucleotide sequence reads TGTGCCAGCAGCCCCCAGGTGGAGGGGGCGGGAGAAAAACTGTTTTTT. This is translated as CASSPQVEGAGEKLFF.